This T cell receptor (beta chain) was sequenced for a study of patients with pleural tuberculosis (dated by TCRdb to the mid-2010s). For this clonotype: The target of this receptor is not known. A much larger clonotype is one base distant, so this may be a read error.

TCRdb names Illumina Genome Analyzer IIx as the instrument used. Using fastp at Q25 and MiXCR, TCRdb reprocessed the public reads and kept productive beta chains. All rows with the same CDR3 protein become a single entry with the most common DNA and genes. The sample data list 45,000 to 55,000 distinct CDR3 sequences, and about 7.3% of these were observed just once. The ten largest make up 15% to 20% of the sample. Reading the germline V gene (reference sequence) gives CDR1 DFQATT and CDR2 SNEGSKA. Deletion took 4 bases off V and 0 bases off J, with a span of 13 bases between the germline ends. There are 16 amino acids in the CDR3, from cysteine to phenylalanine inclusive. Only the CDR3 region is kept as DNA, spanning 48 bases read in frame from base 1.

The receptor comes from a human donor with pleural tuberculosis. This chain is built from TRBV20-1 and TRBJ2-6; a weak D assignment points to TRBD1 (6 bases agree). The sequence in DNA is TGCAGTGCTACCGAGACAGGACTCTCTGGGGCCAACGTCCTGACTTTC. Its protein product is CSATETGLSGANVLTF.